These 22 T cell receptor beta chains were sequenced from one sample in a study of cytomegalovirus exposure and HLA in healthy donors. The PCR ran on 60 Vbeta and 13 Jbeta primers. Sequencing was performed with immunoSEQ multiplex PCR; in TCRdb, only in-frame clones are kept and a portion is missing. The sample includes a few hundred thousand clones, approximately 79% of them seen just once. The sequencing sample was made of PBMCs. The receptors shown here come from a man aged 18 to 30 in good health and CMV-seronegative.

The V gene is TRBV6-6, the J gene TRBJ2-5, with 8 nucleotides matching TRBD1. The length of the CDR3 is 16 residues. The V gene's germline CDR1 is MNHNY and CDR2 SVGAGI (reference sequence). The junction had 10 bases not matched to a gene; V was cut back by 6 bases and J by 1 base. CDR3 sequence (DNA): TGTGCCAGCAGACAACAGGGGGACTCGATCCAAGAGACCCAGTACTTC. This sequence encodes CASRQQGDSIQETQYF.

J is TRBJ2-1 and V is TRBV7-3; 12 bases map to TRBD2. Germline assignment: CDR1 SGHTA and CDR2 FQGTGA. The CDR3 sequence is 19 residues long. V lost 0 bases and J lost 0; bases outside the gene matches: 6. DNA of the CDR3: TGTGCCAGCAGCTTAACCGCTAGCGGGGGGGCGAGCTCCTACAATGAGCAGTTCTTC. It is translated as CASSLTASGGASSYNEQFF.

The chain joins TRBV29-1 to TRBJ2-7; D uncertain. Germline loops: CDR1 SQVTM, CDR2 ANQGSEA. V gave up 4 bases and J gave up 0 bases, with 7 bases separating them. The CDR3 is 12 amino acids. For the CDR3, the DNA is TGCAGCGTTGCCCCAGACTCCTACGAGCAGTACTTC. Amino acids: CSVAPDSYEQYF.

CDR3 protein: CASTLAWAGGSGTEAFF. CDR3 coding DNA: TGTGCCAGTACCCTGGCTTGGGCAGGGGGTTCGGGGACTGAAGCTTTCTTT. This chain uses TRBV19 with TRBJ1-1; TRBD1 agrees at 7 bases. The CDR3 is 17 amino acids. Germline V gene data show CDR1 as LNHDA and CDR2 as SQIVND (reference sequence). With 7 bases clipped from V and 5 bases from J, the junction kept 19 bases outside the gene matches.

The chain carries TRBV30 and TRBJ2-7; 7 positions agree with TRBD1. The junction had 5 bases not matched to a gene; V was cut back by 8 bases and J by 4 bases. Looked up from germline, CDR1 is GTSNPN and CDR2 is SVGIG (reference sequence). The CDR3 length is 11 residues. The CDR3 bases are TGTGCCCGACAGGGTGATTACGAGCAGTACTTC. It encodes CARQGDYEQYF.

The chain is built from TRBV5-1 and TRBJ2-1; 15 bases are shared with TRBD2. Germline V gives CDR1 SGHRS, CDR2 YFSETQ. Losses at the gene ends were 4 bases for V and 16 bases for J; bases not matched to a gene: 9. This CDR3 contains 14 residues. The CDR3 DNA reads as TGCGCCAGCAGCCCGGGTGGGACTAGCGGGAGGTCTTTCTTC. Translation gives CASSPGGTSGRSFF. Combining the CDR3 with reference TRBV5-1 and TRBJ2-1 gives the whole variable domain KAGVTQTPRYLIKTRGQQVTLSCSPISGHRSVSWYQQTPGQGLQFLFEYFSETQRNKGNFPGRFSGRQFSNSRSEMNVSTLELGDSALYLCASSPGGTSGRSFFGPGTRLTVL.

The chain is built from TRBV9 and TRBJ2-7, with no clear D. Trimming shortened V by 4 bases and J by 5 bases, and 19 bases separated the two germline ends. Germline loops: CDR1 SGDLS, CDR2 YYNGEE. This CDR3 contains 15 residues. This chain's CDR3 is CASSITADPWDEQYF. The CDR3 nucleotides read TGTGCCAGCAGCATAACTGCGGATCCCTGGGACGAGCAGTACTTC.

This clone was seen more than once but under ten times. The chain links TRBV15 to TRBJ1-2, with 8 nucleotides matching TRBD1. V trimming: 1 base; J trimming: 3 bases; junction bases outside the gene matches: 13. Germline CDR1 is LNHNV and CDR2 is YYDKDF (reference sequence). The CDR3 totals 18 residues. CDR3 sequence: CATSRGWMAGQEDYGYTF. In DNA form, the CDR3 reads TGTGCCACCAGCAGAGGCTGGATGGCGGGACAGGAAGACTATGGCTACACCTTC.

This chain connects TRBV15 to TRBJ2-1; D gene ambiguous. Trimming shortened V by 0 bases and J by 10 bases, and 10 bases separated the two germline ends. CDR3 length: 13 residues. The germline gives CDR1 LNHNV, CDR2 YYDKDF (reference sequence). Here the CDR3 DNA reads TGTGCCACCAGCAGAGACCCCCCCAGGGAGCAGTTCTTC. Its translation is CATSRDPPREQFF.

The chain couples TRBV6-1 to TRBJ2-7; TRBD2 might be the D (6 bases). Trimming left V 9 bases short and J 3 bases short, with 18 bases between. Germline lookup yields CDR1 MNHNS and CDR2 SASEGT. CDR3 size: 14 residues. CDR3 DNA: TGTGCCAGTGAGGCTGGAGCGGGCGGCTACGAGCAGTACTTC. This gives the protein CASEAGAGGYEQYF.

The chain carries TRBV5-6 and TRBJ1-4, with D possibly being TRBD1 (6 bases). Germline V CDR1 and CDR2: SGHDT, YYEEEE. CDR3 length: 16 residues. The V end lost 3 bases, the J end lost 6 bases, and 18 bases lay between the germline ends. Written as DNA, the CDR3 is TGTGCCAGCAGCTATTATAGGGGACACGCCGATGAAAAACTGTTTTTT. This sequence encodes CASSYYRGHADEKLFF. The complete variable domain, with remaining parts taken from reference TRBV5-6 and TRBJ1-4, reads DAGVTQSPTHLIKTRGQQVTLRCSPKSGHDTVSWYQQALGQGPQFIFQYYEEEERQRGNFPDRFSGHQFPNYSSELNVNALLLGDSALYLCASSYYRGHADEKLFFGSGTQLSVL.

The DNA of the CDR3 is TGTGCCAGCAGCTTCGACAGGGGGCCTAACAATGAGCAGTTCTTC. Its translation: CASSFDRGPNNEQFF. The rearrangement links TRBV7-6 to TRBJ2-1, with 10 nucleotides matching TRBD1. Germline V gene lookup returns CDR1 SGHVS and CDR2 FNYEAQ. The ends lost 3 bases at V and 5 bases at J; junction bases unmatched: 4. CDR3 length equals 15 residues.

The chain is built from TRBV20-1 and TRBJ2-5, with D perhaps TRBD2 (6 bases). This CDR3 has 11 amino acids. Germline loops: CDR1 DFQATT, CDR2 SNEGSKA (reference sequence). Trimming took off 6 bases at V and 5 bases at J, with 10 bases between the two ends. For the CDR3, the DNA is TGCAGTGCCCCCCGGGGGGAGACCCAGTACTTC. This translates into CSAPRGETQYF.

In the case of this clone: An end of the junction differs from the germline gene, which may be a read error. This rearrangement joins TRBV7-9 to TRBJ2-5, with 7 bases that match TRBD2. The J call may be mistaken, given a closer DNA end match to TRBJ2-7. Germline CDR1 SEHNR, CDR2 FQNEAQ (reference sequence). The CDR3 loop spans 13 amino acids. The CDR3 here is CSSGLADYYEQYF. The CDR3, as DNA: TGTTCCAGCGGGCTAGCGGACTACTACGAGCAGTACTTC.

CDR3 DNA: TGTGCCTGGAACCAGATTGTTCATGAGCAGTACTTC. Its translation: CAWNQIVHEQYF. V and J are TRBV30 and TRBJ2-7; D remains ambiguous. CDR1 is GTSNPN and CDR2 is SVGIG in the germline V gene (reference sequence). V gave up 4 bases and J gave up 7 bases, with 14 bases separating them. This CDR3 contains 12 residues.

The CDR3 nucleotides are TGCAGCGTCGAGGACTGGGGCTACACCTTC. Protein product: CSVEDWGYTF. The chain recombines TRBV29-1 with TRBJ1-2, with unresolved D. The ends were cut back, 6 bases at V and 8 bases at J, with 10 bases in the middle. Germline V gene sequence: CDR1 SQVTM, CDR2 ANQGSEA. This CDR3 comprises 10 residues.

This chain uses TRBV19 with TRBJ1-3; TRBD1 aligns across 8 bases. Trimming cost V 4 bases and J 8 bases; bases outside gene matches: 22. Germline V gene sequence: CDR1 LNHDA, CDR2 SQIVND (reference sequence). CDR3 size: 19 residues. CDR3 coding DNA: TGTGCCAGTAGTACGACCCCGCAGATCGGACAGGGAGGAAAAGACACCATATATTTT. Its translation: CASSTTPQIGQGGKDTIYF.

V is TRBV21-1 and J is TRBJ1-1. TRBV21-1 is listed as a pseudogene. The CDR3 consists of 18 residues. The CDR3 sequence is CASSASSATPRGIPEAFF. As DNA, the CDR3 is TGTGCCAGCAGCGCCTCCTCAGCGACGCCCCGTGGAATCCCTGAAGCTTTCTTT.

CDR3: CASSLAEGAHEQYF. The DNA for the CDR3 is TGTGCCAGCAGCTTAGCAGAGGGGGCCCACGAGCAGTACTTC. The chain carries TRBV7-9 and TRBJ2-7, with TRBD1 identical over 7 bases. Germline V gene data show CDR1 as SEHNR and CDR2 as FQNEAQ (reference sequence). There are 14 residues in the CDR3. V was clipped by 0 bases and J by 5 bases; unmatched bases: 4. Variable domain in full (rest from reference TRBV7-9 and TRBJ2-7): DTGVSQNPRHKITKRGQNVTFRCDPISEHNRLYWYRQTLGQGPEFLTYFQNEAQLEKSRLLSDRFSAERPKGSFSTLEIQRTEQGDSAMYLCASSLAEGAHEQYFGPGTRLTVT.

The V gene is TRBV11-2, the J gene TRBJ1-1; D possibly corresponds to TRBD1 (5 bases). Looked up from germline, CDR1 is SGHAT and CDR2 is FQNNGV. Trimming shortened V by 5 bases and J by 3 bases, and 16 bases separated the two germline ends. CDR3 length equals 15 residues. The CDR3 loop is CASSPGLNFDTEAFF. Here the CDR3 DNA reads TGTGCCAGCAGCCCGGGACTTAACTTCGACACTGAAGCTTTCTTT.

This clone appeared a single time. The rearrangement links TRBV11-2 to TRBJ2-1, with D perhaps TRBD2 (6 bases). Germline lookup yields CDR1 SGHAT and CDR2 FQNNGV. The CDR3 has 15 amino acids. Trimming pared 3 bases from V and 2 bases from J, leaving 11 bases between. This chain's CDR3 is CASSLGLDTYNEQFF. The CDR3 DNA reads TGTGCCAGCAGCTTGGGACTTGATACCTACAATGAGCAGTTCTTC.

The genes are TRBV29-1 and TRBJ1-5; tentative D call: TRBD1 (5 bases). V lost 4 bases and J 9 bases, leaving 16 bases between the germline ends. From germline, CDR1 is SQVTM and CDR2 ANQGSEA. This CDR3 is 13 amino acids long. The CDR3 reads CSVAQGPYSPQHF. The CDR3, as DNA: TGCAGCGTTGCCCAGGGTCCGTACTCGCCCCAGCATTTT.